This record covers a single T cell receptor (beta chain). This CDR3 contains 12 residues. Germline V lookup: CDR1 SGHTA, CDR2 FQGNSA. The source of the sample is a study of Graves' ophthalmopathy and Graves' hyperthyroidism. TCR beta CDR3 amplification used RNA transcripts. First-round RT-PCR with HTBI primers preceded a second-round multiplex PCR. TCRdb re-called the multiplex PCR reads with MiXCR, one entry per CDR3 protein. Of a few hundred thousand distinct CDR3 sequences detected, approximately 35% appear once; the ten largest clones hold about 4.2%. The gene calls are TRBV7-2 and TRBJ2-5, with 7 positions matching TRBD1. Near its end, the DNA agrees better with TRBJ2-1, so the J call may be wrong. The sequenced material came from peripheral blood or thyroid tissue (not recorded which). The clonotype was recovered from an adult man with Graves' hyperthyroidism. This CDR3 reads CASRTQGLEQFF. DNA for the CDR3: TGTGCCAGCAGGACACAGGGGCTTGAGCAGTTCTTC.